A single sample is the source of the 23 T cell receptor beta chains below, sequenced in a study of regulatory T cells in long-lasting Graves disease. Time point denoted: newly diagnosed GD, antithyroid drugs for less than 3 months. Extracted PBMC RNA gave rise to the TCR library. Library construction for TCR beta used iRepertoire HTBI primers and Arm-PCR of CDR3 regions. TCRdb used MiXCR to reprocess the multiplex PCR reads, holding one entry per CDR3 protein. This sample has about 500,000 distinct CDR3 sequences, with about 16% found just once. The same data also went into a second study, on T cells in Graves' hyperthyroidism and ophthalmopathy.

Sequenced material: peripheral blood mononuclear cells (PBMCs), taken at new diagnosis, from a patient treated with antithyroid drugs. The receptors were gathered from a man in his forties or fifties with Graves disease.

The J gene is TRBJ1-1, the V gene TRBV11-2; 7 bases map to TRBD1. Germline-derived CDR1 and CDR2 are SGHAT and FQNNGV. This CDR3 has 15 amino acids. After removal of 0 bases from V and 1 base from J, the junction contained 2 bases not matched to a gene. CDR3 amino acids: CASSLEGGGNTEAFF. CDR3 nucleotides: TGTGCCAGCAGCTTAGAAGGGGGCGGGAACACTGAAGCTTTCTTT.

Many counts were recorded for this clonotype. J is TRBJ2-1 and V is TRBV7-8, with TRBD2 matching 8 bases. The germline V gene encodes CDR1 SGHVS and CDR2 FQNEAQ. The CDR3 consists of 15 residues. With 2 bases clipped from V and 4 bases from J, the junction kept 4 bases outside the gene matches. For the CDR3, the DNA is TGTGCCAGCAGCTTAATGGGACTAGGATACAATGAGCAGTTCTTC. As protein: CASSLMGLGYNEQFF.

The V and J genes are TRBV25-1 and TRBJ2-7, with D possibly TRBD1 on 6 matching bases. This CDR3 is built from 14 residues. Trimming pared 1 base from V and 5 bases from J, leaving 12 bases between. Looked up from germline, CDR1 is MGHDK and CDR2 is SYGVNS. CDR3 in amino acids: CASSESLRGHEQYF. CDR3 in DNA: TGTGCCAGCAGTGAATCACTCAGGGGCCACGAGCAGTACTTC.

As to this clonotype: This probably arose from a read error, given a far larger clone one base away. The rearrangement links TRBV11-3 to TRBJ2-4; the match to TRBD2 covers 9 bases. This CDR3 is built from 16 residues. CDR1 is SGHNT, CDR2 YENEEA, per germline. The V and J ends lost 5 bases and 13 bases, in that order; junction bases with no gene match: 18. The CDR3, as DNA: TGTGCCAGCAGCAAGACGACTAGCGGATTCTACAATGAGCAGTACTTC. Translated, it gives CASSKTTSGFYNEQYF.

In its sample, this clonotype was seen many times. The CDR3 sequence: CASTMGRTKNTDTQYF. CDR3 coding DNA: TGTGCCAGCACCATGGGACGGACCAAAAACACAGATACGCAGTATTTT. The chain has TRBV11-1 and TRBJ2-3; D assignment may be TRBD1 or TRBD2 (5 bases each). CDR1 SGHAT and CDR2 FQDESV come from the germline V gene (reference sequence). The CDR3 has 16 amino acids. Between the trimmed V and J ends, which lost 7 bases and 2 bases, there was a span of 19 bases.

The CDR3: CASGDPVYF. The CDR3 DNA reads TGTGCCAGCGGAGACCCCGTCTATTTT. The chain recombines TRBV6-2 or TRBV6-3 with TRBJ2-3, with D unclear. The CDR3 consists of 9 residues. V was trimmed by 8 bases and J by 15 bases, leaving 12 bases between them. Germline assignment: CDR1 MNHEY and CDR2 SVGEGT.

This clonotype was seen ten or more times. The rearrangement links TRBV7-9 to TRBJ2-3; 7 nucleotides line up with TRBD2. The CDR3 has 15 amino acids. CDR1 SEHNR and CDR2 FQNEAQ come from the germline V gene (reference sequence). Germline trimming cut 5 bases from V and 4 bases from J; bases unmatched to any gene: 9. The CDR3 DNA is TGTGCCAGCAGCCCCCGGGGCGGGAGCGCAGATACGCAGTATTTT. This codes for CASSPRGGSADTQYF.

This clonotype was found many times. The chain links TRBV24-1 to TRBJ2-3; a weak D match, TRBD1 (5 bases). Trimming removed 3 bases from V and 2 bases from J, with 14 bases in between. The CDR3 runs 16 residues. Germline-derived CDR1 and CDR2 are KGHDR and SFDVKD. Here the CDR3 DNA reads TGTGCCACCAGTGATGTTGGCAGGGCGTACACAGATACGCAGTATTTT. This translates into CATSDVGRAYTDTQYF.

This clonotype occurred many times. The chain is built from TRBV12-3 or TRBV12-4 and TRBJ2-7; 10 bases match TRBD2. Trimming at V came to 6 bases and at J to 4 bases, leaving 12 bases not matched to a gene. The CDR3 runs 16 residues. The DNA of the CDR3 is TGTGCCAGCAGGCTTCAGACCCTAGCGGGAGCATACGAGCAGTACTTC. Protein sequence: CASRLQTLAGAYEQYF.

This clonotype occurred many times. The CDR3 region has the DNA TGTGCCAGCAGTAACGCCCGAAGGGGCGGATTGGACATTCAGTACTTC. This codes for CASSNARRGGLDIQYF. The V call is TRBV28, the J call TRBJ2-4, with a tentative D call TRBD1 (5 bases). The CDR3 consists of 16 residues. The germline V gene has CDR1 MDHEN and CDR2 SYDVKM. The germline V and J ends were trimmed by 5 bases and 8 bases, with 22 bases remaining between them.

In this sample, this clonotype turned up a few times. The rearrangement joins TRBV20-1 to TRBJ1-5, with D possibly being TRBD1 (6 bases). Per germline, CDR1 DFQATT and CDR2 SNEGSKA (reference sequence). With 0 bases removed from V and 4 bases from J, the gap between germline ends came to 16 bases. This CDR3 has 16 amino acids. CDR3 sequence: CSARDWRKRGNQPQHF. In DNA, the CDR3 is TGCAGTGCTAGAGATTGGAGGAAAAGGGGGAATCAGCCCCAGCATTTT.

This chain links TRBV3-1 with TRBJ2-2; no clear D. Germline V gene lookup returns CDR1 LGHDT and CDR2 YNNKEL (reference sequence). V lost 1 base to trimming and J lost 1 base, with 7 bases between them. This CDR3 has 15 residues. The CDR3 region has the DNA TGTGCCAGCAGCCAAGTTATCGAGAACACCGGGGAGCTGTTTTTT. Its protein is CASSQVIENTGELFF. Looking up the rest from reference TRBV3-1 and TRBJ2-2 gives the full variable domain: DTAVSQTPKYLVTQMGNDKSIKCEQNLGHDTMYWYKQDSKKFLKIMFSYNNKELIINETVPNRFSPKSPDKAHLNLHINSLELGDSAVYFCASSQVIENTGELFFGEGSRLTVL.

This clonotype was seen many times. The chain's CDR3 is CASSSGTESSYNEQFF. CDR3 in DNA: TGTGCCAGCAGCTCCGGGACTGAGAGCTCCTACAATGAGCAGTTCTTC. The rearrangement links TRBV11-1 to TRBJ2-1; the D gene is possibly TRBD2 (6 bases). This CDR3 region has 16 residues. Trimming shortened V by 4 bases and J by 0 bases, and 13 bases separated the two germline ends. Germline V gene lookup returns CDR1 SGHAT and CDR2 FQDESV (reference sequence).

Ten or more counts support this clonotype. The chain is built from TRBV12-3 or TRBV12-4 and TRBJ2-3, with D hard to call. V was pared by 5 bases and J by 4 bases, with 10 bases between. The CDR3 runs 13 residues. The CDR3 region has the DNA TGTGCCAGCAGTACTACCTCTCCAGATACGCAGTATTTT. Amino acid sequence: CASSTTSPDTQYF.

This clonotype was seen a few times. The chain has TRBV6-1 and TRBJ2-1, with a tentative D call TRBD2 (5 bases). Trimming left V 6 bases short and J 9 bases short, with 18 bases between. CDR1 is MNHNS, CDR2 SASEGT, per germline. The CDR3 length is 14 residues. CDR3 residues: CASSPPGSPAEQFF. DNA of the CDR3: TGTGCCAGCAGCCCGCCGGGGAGCCCGGCTGAGCAGTTCTTC.

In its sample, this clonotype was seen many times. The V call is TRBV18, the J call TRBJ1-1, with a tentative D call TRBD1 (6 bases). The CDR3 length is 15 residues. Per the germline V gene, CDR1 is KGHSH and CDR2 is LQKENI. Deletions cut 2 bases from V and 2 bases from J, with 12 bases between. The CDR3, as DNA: TGTGCCAGCTCACCAATATGGGACACCAACACTGAAGCTTTCTTT. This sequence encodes CASSPIWDTNTEAFF. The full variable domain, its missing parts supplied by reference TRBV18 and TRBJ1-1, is NAGVMQNPRHLVRRRGQEARLRCSPMKGHSHVYWYRQLPEEGLKFMVYLQKENIIDESGMPKERFSAEFPKEGPSILRIQQVVRGDSAAYFCASSPIWDTNTEAFFGQGTRLTVV.

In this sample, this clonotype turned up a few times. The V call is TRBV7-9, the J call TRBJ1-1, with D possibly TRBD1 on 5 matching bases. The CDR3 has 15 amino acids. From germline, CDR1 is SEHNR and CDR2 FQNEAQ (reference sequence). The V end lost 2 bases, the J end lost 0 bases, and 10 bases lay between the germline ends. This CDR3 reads CASSLLGALNTEAFF. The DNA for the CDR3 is TGTGCCAGCAGCTTACTTGGGGCCTTGAACACTGAAGCTTTCTTT. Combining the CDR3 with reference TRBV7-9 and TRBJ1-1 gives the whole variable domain DTGVSQNPRHKITKRGQNVTFRCDPISEHNRLYWYRQTLGQGPEFLTYFQNEAQLEKSRLLSDRFSAERPKGSFSTLEIQRTEQGDSAMYLCASSLLGALNTEAFFGQGTRLTVV.

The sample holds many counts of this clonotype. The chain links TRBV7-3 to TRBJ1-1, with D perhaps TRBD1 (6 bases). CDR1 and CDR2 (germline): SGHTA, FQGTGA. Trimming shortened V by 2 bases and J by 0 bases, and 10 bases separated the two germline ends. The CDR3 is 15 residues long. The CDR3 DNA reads TGTGCCAGCAGCTTACAGGGGCCCTTGAACACTGAAGCTTTCTTT. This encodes CASSLQGPLNTEAFF.

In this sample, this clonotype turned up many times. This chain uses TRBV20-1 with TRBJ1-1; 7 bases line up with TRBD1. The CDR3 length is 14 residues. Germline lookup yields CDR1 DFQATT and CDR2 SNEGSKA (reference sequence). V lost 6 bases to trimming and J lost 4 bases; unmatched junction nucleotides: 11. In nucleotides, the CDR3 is TGCAGTGCCTGGAGCTCGACAGGGATCACTGAAGCTTTCTTT. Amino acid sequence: CSAWSSTGITEAFF.

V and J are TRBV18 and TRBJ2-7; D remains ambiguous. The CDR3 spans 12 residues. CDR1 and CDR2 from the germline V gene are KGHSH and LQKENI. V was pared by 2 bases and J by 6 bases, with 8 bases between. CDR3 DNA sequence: TGTGCCAGCTCACCATCCCCATCCGAGCAGTACTTC. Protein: CASSPSPSEQYF.

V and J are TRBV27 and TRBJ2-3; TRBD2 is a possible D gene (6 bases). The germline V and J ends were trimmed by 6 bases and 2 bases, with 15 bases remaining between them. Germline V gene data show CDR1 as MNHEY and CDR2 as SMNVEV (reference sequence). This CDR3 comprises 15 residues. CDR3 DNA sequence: TGTGCCAGCAGCCTTAGCGGAATCTACACAGATACGCAGTATTTT. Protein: CASSLSGIYTDTQYF.

The CDR3, as DNA: TGTGCCAGCGGAATAGCGGGAGAGATTGAGACCCAGTACTTC. Its protein is CASGIAGEIETQYF. The chain has TRBV7-9 and TRBJ2-5; 9 nucleotides align to TRBD2. V was pared by 8 bases and J by 5 bases, with 9 bases of the junction left unmatched. The CDR3 consists of 14 residues. Germline lookup yields CDR1 SEHNR and CDR2 FQNEAQ (reference sequence).

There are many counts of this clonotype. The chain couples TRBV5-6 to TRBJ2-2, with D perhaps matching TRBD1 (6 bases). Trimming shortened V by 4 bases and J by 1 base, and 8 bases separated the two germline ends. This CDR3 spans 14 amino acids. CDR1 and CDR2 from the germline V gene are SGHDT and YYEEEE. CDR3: CASSVGQNTGELFF. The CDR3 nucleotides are TGTGCCAGCAGCGTGGGACAGAACACCGGGGAGCTGTTTTTT.